One T cell receptor beta chain is described in this entry. This clonotype was found many times. Its antigen remains undetermined. Base-call qualities are not available, and no considerably larger clone is one nucleotide away. CDR1 and CDR2, looked up from the germline V gene, are MGHRA and YSYEKL. Trimming costs V 8 bases and J 5 bases, and their ends lie 12 bases apart. The CDR3, cysteine through phenylalanine, is 13 amino acids long. This entry keeps only the CDR3 DNA: 39 bases, framed from base 1. The data stem from a study of CD8 T cells in ankylosing spondylitis (TCRdb year 2017). As for the study more broadly: T cell receptor beta repertoires were profiled in healthy donors and ankylosing spondylitis patients so that disease-linked TCR variants could be found. The full study cohort comprised some 27 ankylosing spondylitis patients and some 100 healthy donors. Samples of peripheral blood were taken, and for ankylosing spondylitis patients, synovial fluid was collected as well.

Sequencing was performed on an Illumina HiSeq 2500. TCR beta libraries were prepared by quantitative 5'-RACE with molecular barcodes. The authors' analysis ran thus. Disease-linked TCR variants were identified with a new computational method built on a probabilistic model of VDJ rearrangement. TCRdb's own reprocessing of the public reads used fastp at Q25 and MiXCR and kept productive beta chains. Every CDR3 protein is listed once, alongside the most common genes and DNA of its rows. The V and J calls follow TCRdb's processing rather than the paper's. The sample yields about 130,000 distinct CDR3 sequences; 6.5% to 9% were counted once. The ten top clones hold about 12% of the sample. Points the paper makes about the study in general: Some of the motif variants had been reported before in the synovial fluid and blood of reactive arthritis patients, a finding that suggests common disease-initiation mechanisms. The disease-linked clones were reported to be significantly enriched in matched synovial fluid samples from ankylosing spondylitis patients. Blood from ankylosing spondylitis patients appeared to be characterized by a TCR beta motif made up of under ten highly homologous amino acid variants. The disease-linked clones had a CD8+ phenotype and were found at relatively low frequencies in peripheral blood.

The sequence links TRBV4-1 to TRBJ2-2; the D gene is unclear. Specimen: blood, either unsorted or a sorted T cell fraction (not recorded which). The source of this sequence is a male donor with ankylosing spondylitis or in good health (not recorded which). CDR3 sequence: CASAAAPTGELFF. The DNA is as follows: TGCGCCAGCGCGGCGGCACCAACCGGGGAGCTGTTTTTT.